One sample yielded the 28 T cell receptor beta chains listed below, sequenced in a study of shared clonotypes between healthy human individuals. The assay was immunoSEQ multiplex PCR, and TCRdb's table has in-frame clones only and misses some. The sample has a few million clones; 90% to 96% are singletons. Sequenced input: naive CD4+ T cells sorted from blood. The sample's subset: CD45RA+ positively selected. These receptors were taken from a man aged 18 to 29 in good health.

Only one count was recorded for this clone. The chain is built from TRBV7-2 and TRBJ2-7; D not resolved. CDR1 SGHTA and CDR2 FQGNSA come from the germline V gene. The CDR3 consists of 14 residues. The V gene lost 0 bases and the J gene lost 2 bases, with 8 bases spanning the gap. The CDR3 region is CASSLALSPYEQYF. For the CDR3, the DNA is TGTGCCAGCAGCTTAGCCTTGTCTCCCTACGAGCAGTACTTC.

In its sample, this clone was seen once. The chain employs TRBV11-2 and TRBJ2-5, with D uncertain. V lost 6 bases and J 4 bases, leaving 9 bases between the germline ends. The CDR3 spans 12 residues. Germline V gene data show CDR1 as SGHAT and CDR2 as FQNNGV. CDR3 nucleotides: TGTGCCAGCAGGCGACTTGGAGAGACCCAGTACTTC. Amino acids: CASRRLGETQYF. The variable domain in full, completed from reference TRBV11-2 and TRBJ2-5, reads EAGVAQSPRYKIIEKRQSVAFWCNPISGHATLYWYQQILGQGPKLLIQFQNNGVVDDSQLPKDRFSAERLKGVDSTLKIQPAKLEDSAVYLCASRRLGETQYFGPGTRLLVL.

This chain connects TRBV10-3 to TRBJ2-7, with 9 bases identical to TRBD2. V lost 6 bases, J lost 3 bases, and 6 bases stayed unmatched. Germline CDR1 is ENHRY and CDR2 is SYGVKD. This CDR3 has 14 residues. CDR3 sequence reads: CAISERGAFYEQYF. The CDR3 DNA reads as TGTGCCATCAGCGAGCGGGGGGCGTTCTACGAGCAGTACTTC.

The chain combines TRBV30 with TRBJ2-7; perhaps TRBD1 as D (6 bases). CDR3 length equals 15 residues. V lost 0 bases to trimming and J lost 4 bases, with 16 bases between them. Germline V lookup: CDR1 GTSNPN, CDR2 SVGIG (reference sequence). DNA for the CDR3: TGTGCCTGGAGTGTAATGGGGGCCGCACCTTACGAGCAGTACTTC. Protein: CAWSVMGAAPYEQYF.

The CDR3 DNA is TGTGCCAGCTCTGGACAGGGGAGAAGCCAGCCCCAGCATTTT. Amino acid sequence: CASSGQGRSQPQHF. The chain couples TRBV18 to TRBJ1-5; 9 bases line up with TRBD1. Germline values: CDR1 KGHSH, CDR2 LQKENI. With V trimmed by 6 bases and J by 7 bases, 7 bases remained unmatched. The CDR3 contains 14 residues.

As to this clone: This sample includes further DNA sequences coding for the same CDR3. V gene TRBV7-9 combines with J gene TRBJ2-5; D remains ambiguous. Germline assignment: CDR1 SEHNR and CDR2 FQNEAQ (reference sequence). The CDR3 is made up of 12 amino acids. Trimming shortened V by 0 bases and J by 2 bases, and 1 base separated the two germline ends. CDR3 sequence (DNA): TGTGCCAGCAGCTTAGCGCAAGAGACCCAGTACTTC. Translation gives CASSLAQETQYF.

This clone was seen just once. The chain joins TRBV6-1 to TRBJ2-7, with 7 bases lining up with TRBD2. The V and J ends lost 8 bases and 0 bases, in that order; junction bases with no gene match: 7. The germline CDR1 and CDR2 sequences are MNHNS and SASEGT. The CDR3 spans 14 residues. CDR3 region: CASLRDYDSYEQYF. CDR3 nucleotide sequence: TGTGCCAGCCTGAGGGACTACGACTCCTACGAGCAGTACTTC.

The chain links TRBV27 to TRBJ2-7; D possibly matches TRBD1 or TRBD2 (7 bases each). From germline, CDR1 is MNHEY and CDR2 SMNVEV (reference sequence). This CDR3 spans 16 amino acids. Between the trimmed V and J ends, which lost 5 bases and 4 bases, there was a span of 21 bases. CDR3 sequence reads: CASSGNRQGGIYEQYF. For the CDR3, the DNA is TGTGCCAGCAGTGGGAATCGGCAGGGGGGGATTTACGAGCAGTACTTC.

The CDR3 nucleotides read TGTGCCAGCAGCTTGGTGGGACAGGGAGGTTCACCCCTCCACTTT. This sequence encodes CASSLVGQGGSPLHF. V is TRBV5-5 and J is TRBJ1-6; 9 nucleotides match TRBD1. The germline gives CDR1 SGHKS, CDR2 YYEKEE (reference sequence). The CDR3 spans 15 residues. After removal of 0 bases from V and 9 bases from J, the junction contained 4 bases not matched to a gene.

The V and J genes are TRBV25-1 and TRBJ2-5; 7 bases are a match to TRBD1. After removal of 4 bases from V and 5 bases from J, the junction contained 4 bases not matched to a gene. The CDR3 sequence is 13 residues long. The germline V gene has CDR1 MGHDK and CDR2 SYGVNS. The CDR3 DNA reads as TGTGCCAGCAGTGTGACAGGGACGGAGACCCAGTACTTC. This codes for CASSVTGTETQYF.

This chain uses TRBV28 with TRBJ2-2, with TRBD1 matching 12 bases. Per the germline V gene, CDR1 is MDHEN and CDR2 is SYDVKM. V lost 4 bases to trimming and J lost 3 bases; unmatched junction nucleotides: 9. The CDR3 consists of 18 residues. In nucleotides, the CDR3 is TGTGCCAGCAGTTCGCCCCGGGACAGGGGGCTTTACACCGGGGAGCTGTTTTTT. This gives the protein CASSSPRDRGLYTGELFF.

The V and J genes are TRBV9 and TRBJ2-1, with D hard to call. This CDR3 is 12 amino acids long. V dropped 3 bases and J dropped 4 bases, with 5 bases sitting between them. Germline V gene data show CDR1 as SGDLS and CDR2 as YYNGEE. CDR3 sequence reads: CASSADYNEQFF. The CDR3, as DNA: TGTGCCAGCAGCGCCGATTACAATGAGCAGTTCTTC. Combining the CDR3 with reference TRBV9 and TRBJ2-1 gives the whole variable domain DSGVTQTPKHLITATGQRVTLRCSPRSGDLSVYWYQQSLDQGLQFLIQYYNGEERAKGNILERFSAQQFPDLHSELNLSSLELGDSALYFCASSADYNEQFFGPGTRLTVL.

The table lists this clone with a count of one. The junction and the germline gene differ at one end; a read error may be behind it. The same CDR3 is also encoded by other DNA sequences in this sample. The V and J genes are TRBV7-9 and TRBJ2-7; TRBD1 might be the D (6 bases). CDR1 and CDR2 from the germline V gene are SEHNR and FQNEAQ (reference sequence). The length of the CDR3 is 14 residues. The CDR3 DNA reads as TGTGCCAGCAGCTTCCAGGGGCGCTCCTACGAGCAGTATTTC. Translating gives CASSFQGRSYEQYF.

This chain connects TRBV10-3 to TRBJ1-3, with D hard to call. Germline-derived CDR1 and CDR2 are ENHRY and SYGVKD. Trimming stripped 11 bases from V and 2 bases from J, with 16 bases between. This CDR3 is 14 amino acids long. CDR3 region: CAHNPGGTGNTIYF. In DNA, the CDR3 is TGTGCCCACAACCCTGGAGGGACTGGAAACACCATATATTTT.

This rearrangement joins TRBV7-8 to TRBJ2-7; unclear D gene. Germline assignment: CDR1 SGHVS and CDR2 FQNEAQ. Trimming stripped 0 bases from V and 6 bases from J, with 12 bases between. There are 14 residues in the CDR3. The CDR3 DNA is TGTGCCAGCAGCTTAGCGGAAACCGCCTCCGAGCAGTACTTC. Translating gives CASSLAETASEQYF.

The CDR3 DNA reads as TGTGCCAGTAGCCCTCCGGGAGGGACTGGGGAAAAACTGTTTTTT. It is translated as CASSPPGGTGEKLFF. This rearrangement joins TRBV19 to TRBJ1-4, with a tentative D call TRBD1 (5 bases). This CDR3 is built from 15 residues. Germline-derived CDR1 and CDR2 are LNHDA and SQIVND (reference sequence). Deletions cut 6 bases from V and 8 bases from J, with 19 bases between.

The J gene is TRBJ1-4, the V gene TRBV28; D gene unclear. This CDR3 is 15 amino acids long. The germline V gene has CDR1 MDHEN and CDR2 SYDVKM. The germline V and J ends were trimmed by 3 bases and 8 bases, with 16 bases remaining between them. CDR3 bases: TGTGCCAGCAGTTTCCTCGTCGGTGAAGGGGAAAAACTGTTTTTT. This sequence encodes CASSFLVGEGEKLFF.

The V and J genes are TRBV7-2 and TRBJ2-7; 9 nucleotides align to TRBD1. With 2 bases clipped from V and 0 bases from J, the junction kept 8 bases outside the gene matches. Germline V lookup: CDR1 SGHTA, CDR2 FQGNSA. The length of the CDR3 is 17 residues. CDR3 residues: CASSLQTGGGNSYEQYF. The CDR3 nucleotides read TGTGCCAGCAGCTTACAAACAGGGGGCGGGAACTCCTACGAGCAGTACTTC. Combining the CDR3 with reference TRBV7-2 and TRBJ2-7 gives the whole variable domain GAGVSQSPSNKVTEKGKDVELRCDPISGHTALYWYRQSLGQGLEFLIYFQGNSAPDKSGLPSDRFSAERTGGSVSTLTIQRTQQEDSAVYLCASSLQTGGGNSYEQYFGPGTRLTVT.

The V call is TRBV6-6, the J call TRBJ2-1, with 11 bases lining up with TRBD2. Germline V CDR1 and CDR2: MNHNY, SVGAGI (reference sequence). This CDR3 contains 15 residues. Trimming took 4 bases from V and 4 from J; bases not matched to a gene: 3. In nucleotides, the CDR3 is TGTGCCAGCAGTTCCACTAGCGGGAGTTACAATGAGCAGTTCTTC. Translation gives CASSSTSGSYNEQFF.

The V gene is TRBV10-3, the J gene TRBJ1-1; possibly TRBD1 for D (5 bases). This CDR3 spans 14 amino acids. The germline V gene encodes CDR1 ENHRY and CDR2 SYGVKD. The V and J ends lost 2 bases and 4 bases respectively, with 11 bases between them. Written as DNA, the CDR3 is TGTGCCATCAGTGAGGCCCGGGGCGGCACTGAAGCTTTCTTT. Translating gives CAISEARGGTEAFF.

This clone showed up just once. V and J are TRBV5-4 and TRBJ2-1; unclear D gene. The germline CDR1 and CDR2 sequences are SGHNT and YYREEE (reference sequence). The CDR3 runs to 15 residues. V was shortened by 1 base and J by 5 bases, with 13 bases between the two germline ends. This chain's CDR3 is CASSLSGPGNNEQFF. Here the CDR3 DNA reads TGTGCCAGCAGCTTGTCGGGTCCCGGAAACAATGAGCAGTTCTTC.

In regard to this clone: Other nucleotide sequences from this sample produce the same CDR3. This chain connects TRBV19 to TRBJ1-1; TRBD1 matches at 8 bases. V was clipped by 5 bases and J by 1 base; unmatched bases: 3. This CDR3 contains 14 residues. Germline V gives CDR1 LNHDA, CDR2 SQIVND (reference sequence). As DNA, the CDR3 is TGTGCCAGTAGTCCCGGACAGGGGAACACTGAAGCTTTCTTT. Encoded protein: CASSPGQGNTEAFF.

The chain joins TRBV30 to TRBJ1-5; 7 bases line up with TRBD1. Per germline, CDR1 GTSNPN and CDR2 SVGIG (reference sequence). V was clipped by 4 bases and J by 0 bases; unmatched bases: 6. The CDR3 has 15 amino acids. CDR3 nucleotide sequence: TGTGCCTGGACGAGGGACAGCTATAGCAATCAGCCCCAGCATTTT. Its translation is CAWTRDSYSNQPQHF.

The chain recombines TRBV5-4 with TRBJ2-7; D remains ambiguous. Germline CDR1 reads SGHNT; CDR2 reads YYREEE (reference sequence). The CDR3 contains 15 residues. V shed 4 bases and J shed 2 bases, with 16 bases lying between them. CDR3: CASSRRFEPTYEQYF. The CDR3 nucleotides are TGTGCCAGCAGCAGGCGCTTTGAGCCTACCTACGAGCAGTACTTC.

The rearrangement links TRBV5-1 to TRBJ2-3, with a weak D call TRBD2 (6 bases). Germline V gives CDR1 SGHRS, CDR2 YFSETQ. Between the trimmed V and J ends, which lost 6 bases and 2 bases, there was a span of 10 bases. The CDR3 runs 13 residues. The chain's CDR3 is CASNGGVTDTQYF. CDR3 coding DNA: TGCGCCAGCAATGGAGGGGTCACAGATACGCAGTATTTT.

J is TRBJ1-3 and V is TRBV2; 10 bases agree with TRBD1. V lost 7 bases to trimming and J lost 3 bases; unmatched junction nucleotides: 3. Germline CDR1 reads SNHLY; CDR2 reads FYNNEI. The CDR3 runs 14 residues. CDR3 loop: CASKGDRGGNTIYF. The DNA for the CDR3 is TGTGCCAGCAAGGGGGACAGGGGTGGAAACACCATATATTTT.

The chain joins TRBV30 to TRBJ1-2; the D is unclear. In germline, CDR1 is GTSNPN, CDR2 SVGIG (reference sequence). V lost 7 bases, J lost 7 bases, and 16 bases lay in between. The CDR3 has 12 amino acids. In nucleotides, the CDR3 is TGTGCCTCTGGAGTGTATCTCGCTGGCTACACCTTC. Translating it yields CASGVYLAGYTF.

V and J are TRBV28 and TRBJ1-3, with a weak D call TRBD1 (5 bases). Trimming removed 3 bases from V and 4 bases from J, with 16 bases in between. CDR1 and CDR2 (germline): MDHEN, SYDVKM. CDR3 length: 16 amino acids. The CDR3 DNA follows: TGTGCCAGCAGTTTCCCAACTTTGGGGGACGGAAACACCATATATTTT. Encoded protein: CASSFPTLGDGNTIYF.